The clone carrying this T cell receptor (beta chain) has at least ten counts. Its antigen remains unidentified. Template-switching 5'RACE yielded the TCR cDNA; a universal primer site and UMIs were added in the process. TCRdb itself ran the 5' RACE reads through MiXCR, one entry per CDR3 protein. The data show 240,000 or so distinct CDR3 sequences, roughly 7.2% seen once. These data originate in a study of T cells after yellow fever vaccination. The CDR3 has 15 amino acids. Trimming took 5 bases from V and 3 from J, leaving 16 bases between them. The germline CDR1 and CDR2 sequences are GTSNPN and SVGIG (reference sequence). General study results and limits: On re-exposure, the response was weaker but peaked faster, at day 5 versus 15. Most clones from primary vaccination were detected again post-booster (roughly 95% CD4, around 90% CD8).

The chain uses TRBV30 and TRBJ2-2, with TRBD2 as a possible D gene (6 bases). Sequences were derived from CD4+ T cells sorted from PBMCs, sampled 15 days after the yellow fever booster vaccination. This TCR came from a man aged 25-45 years who received the YFV17D yellow fever vaccine. The CDR3 nucleotides read TGTGCCTGGGGGTCATCGGGGGTACACACCGGGGAGCTGTTTTTT. This gives the protein CAWGSSGVHTGELFF.